A single sample gave rise to the 31 T cell receptor beta chains below, sequenced in a study of blood T cell repertoires in COVID-19. Using immunoSEQ multiplex PCR, the repertoire was profiled, and TCRdb retains in-frame clones only, with some absent. The table lists about 180,000 clones, around 85% of them singletons. Sequenced material: PBMCs or T cells enriched from blood (not recorded which). The receptors come from a man in his forties or fifties who had recovered from COVID-19.

The CDR3 reads CASSHSGRAFFREQFF. The CDR3 DNA is TGCGCCAGCAGCCATAGCGGGAGGGCCTTTTTTCGTGAGCAGTTCTTC. This chain links TRBV5-1 with TRBJ2-1; TRBD2 matches 11 bases. The CDR3 extends over 16 amino acids. V was pared by 4 bases and J by 9 bases, with 12 bases of the junction left unmatched. Germline CDR1 reads SGHRS; CDR2 reads YFSETQ.

CDR3 coding DNA: TGTGCCAGCAGTGAATATGGCAGCAATCAGCCCCAGCATTTT. Translating gives CASSEYGSNQPQHF. This chain uses TRBV25-1 with TRBJ1-5; D is uncertain. The CDR3 is made up of 14 amino acids. Germline V gene data show CDR1 as MGHDK and CDR2 as SYGVNS. The germline V and J ends were trimmed by 0 bases and 1 base, with 4 bases remaining between them.

V gene TRBV9 combines with J gene TRBJ1-6, with 10 nucleotides matching TRBD1. Germline CDR1 SGDLS, CDR2 YYNGEE. There are 15 residues in the CDR3. V lost 4 bases and J lost 9; bases outside the gene matches: 7. The CDR3 sequence is CASSTTGTGASPLHF. DNA for the CDR3: TGTGCCAGCAGCACCACCGGGACAGGGGCTTCACCCCTCCACTTT.

The rearrangement links TRBV29-1 to TRBJ1-1, with D perhaps matching TRBD1 (5 bases). The V gene lost 1 base and the J gene lost 0 bases, with 12 bases spanning the gap. Looked up from germline, CDR1 is SQVTM and CDR2 is ANQGSEA. The CDR3 is made up of 15 amino acids. The DNA of the CDR3 is TGCAGCGTTGAAGCCTCCGGGGGAGTGAACACTGAAGCTTTCTTT. This sequence encodes CSVEASGGVNTEAFF.

The rearrangement joins TRBV24-1 to TRBJ1-5; perhaps TRBD1 as D (5 bases). CDR1 KGHDR and CDR2 SFDVKD come from the germline V gene. V lost 3 bases to trimming and J lost 1 base, with 12 bases between them. The CDR3 spans 16 residues. In DNA, the CDR3 is TGTGCCACCAGTGATGGGGCTGGGGCAAGCAATCAGCCCCAGCATTTT. Protein product: CATSDGAGASNQPQHF.

The genes are TRBV5-1 and TRBJ1-1; D possibly corresponds to TRBD1 (6 bases). V dropped 2 bases and J dropped 4 bases, with 15 bases sitting between them. Germline CDR1 and CDR2: SGHRS and YFSETQ. This CDR3 contains 15 residues. The CDR3 coding sequence is TGCGCCAGCAGCTTAGATGGACAGTTGACCACTGAAGCTTTCTTT. Translated: CASSLDGQLTTEAFF. The whole variable domain, remainder taken from reference TRBV5-1 and TRBJ1-1, is KAGVTQTPRYLIKTRGQQVTLSCSPISGHRSVSWYQQTPGQGLQFLFEYFSETQRNKGNFPGRFSGRQFSNSRSEMNVSTLELGDSALYLCASSLDGQLTTEAFFGQGTRLTVV.

V gene TRBV28 combines with J gene TRBJ1-6; D is uncertain. V lost 6 bases to trimming and J lost 7 bases, with 16 bases between them. Germline lookup yields CDR1 MDHEN and CDR2 SYDVKM. The CDR3 has 15 amino acids. CDR3 nucleotide sequence: TGTGCCAGCAGGCACTCCTCGGGGAGAAATTCACCCCTCCACTTT. This gives the protein CASRHSSGRNSPLHF.

The rearrangement links TRBV5-4 to TRBJ2-2; TRBD2 might be the D (5 bases). Germline V gene sequence: CDR1 SGHNT, CDR2 YYREEE (reference sequence). Trimming removed 0 bases from V and 5 bases from J, with 17 bases in between. The CDR3 loop spans 17 amino acids. The CDR3: CASSLASGRVRTGELFF. The CDR3, as DNA: TGTGCCAGCAGCTTGGCCTCGGGAAGGGTTCGTACCGGGGAGCTGTTTTTT.

J is TRBJ2-1 and V is TRBV5-1, with TRBD2 matching over 9 bases. Per germline, CDR1 SGHRS and CDR2 YFSETQ. The CDR3 has 15 residues. The J segment lost 5 bases and the V segment lost 5 bases, leaving 8 bases of the junction unmatched. The CDR3: CASSPTSGAHNEQFF. CDR3 nucleotides: TGCGCCAGCAGTCCGACTAGCGGAGCTCACAATGAGCAGTTCTTC.

This clone was seen once. The chain uses TRBV5-1 and TRBJ2-2; 8 bases line up with TRBD1. The CDR3 has 15 amino acids. J gave up 5 bases and V 1 base, and 4 bases lay outside the gene matches. Germline V gene sequence: CDR1 SGHRS, CDR2 YFSETQ. The CDR3 is CASSLMRQGTGELFF. The CDR3 DNA follows: TGCGCCAGCAGCTTGATGAGACAGGGGACCGGGGAGCTGTTTTTT.

This clone was observed a few times. The chain carries TRBV7-9 and TRBJ2-1; TRBD2 agrees at 9 bases. The germline V gene encodes CDR1 SEHNR and CDR2 FQNEAQ (reference sequence). V gave up 10 bases and J gave up 8 bases; unmatched junction bases: 9. CDR3 length: 13 amino acids. CDR3 nucleotide sequence: TGTGCCACCTTAGCGGGAGTATCGGATGAGCAGTTCTTC. Its protein product is CATLAGVSDEQFF.

This clone was seen once. This chain links TRBV9 with TRBJ1-2, with a tentative D call TRBD1 (5 bases). With 4 bases removed from V and 0 bases from J, the gap between germline ends came to 19 bases. CDR3 length equals 17 residues. Germline V gene sequence: CDR1 SGDLS, CDR2 YYNGEE. The CDR3 loop is CASSPNPRTTTNYGYTF. The CDR3, as DNA: TGTGCCAGCAGCCCCAACCCCCGGACAACAACTAACTATGGCTACACCTTC.

The chain combines TRBV14 with TRBJ1-1; D is unclear. V lost 8 bases, J lost 5 bases, and 9 bases lay in between. The CDR3 spans 11 residues. CDR1 and CDR2 from the germline V gene are SGHDN and FVKESK. The chain's CDR3 is CASGRSTEAFF. The CDR3 DNA sequence: TGTGCCAGCGGTCGGAGTACTGAAGCTTTCTTT.

The V call is TRBV7-9, the J call TRBJ2-1, with D perhaps TRBD1 (5 bases). The V and J ends lost 2 bases and 9 bases respectively, with 14 bases between them. The CDR3 has 14 residues. Looked up from germline, CDR1 is SEHNR and CDR2 is FQNEAQ (reference sequence). This CDR3 is CASSLTQGRGEQFF. CDR3 DNA: TGTGCCAGCAGCTTAACGCAGGGTAGGGGTGAGCAGTTCTTC.

This CDR3 is CASSPGQTAEAFF. Written as DNA, the CDR3 is TGTGCCAGCAGCCCGGGACAGACAGCTGAAGCTTTCTTT. This chain joins TRBV6-5 and TRBJ1-1; 7 bases match TRBD1. Germline V gene sequence: CDR1 MNHEY, CDR2 SVGAGI. Germline trimming cut 6 bases from V and 6 bases from J; bases unmatched to any gene: 7. This CDR3 is 13 amino acids long.

This clone occurred once. The chain employs TRBV9 and TRBJ2-7; D possibly corresponds to TRBD2 (6 bases). From germline, CDR1 is SGDLS and CDR2 YYNGEE. This CDR3 is built from 23 residues. V was cut by 1 base and J by 0 bases, with 35 bases left in between. The CDR3 region has the DNA TGTGCCAGCAGCGTACCCAGGCTAGCGAAAACCCCGAGTCTTTACACTACCTCCTACGAGCAGTACTTC. It translates to CASSVPRLAKTPSLYTTSYEQYF. Full variable domain (missing parts from reference TRBV9 and TRBJ2-7): DSGVTQTPKHLITATGQRVTLRCSPRSGDLSVYWYQQSLDQGLQFLIQYYNGEERAKGNILERFSAQQFPDLHSELNLSSLELGDSALYFCASSVPRLAKTPSLYTTSYEQYFGPGTRLTVT.

There are a few counts of this clone. The chain uses TRBV9 and TRBJ2-1; 8 bases match TRBD2. CDR3 length: 15 amino acids. V shed 0 bases, J shed 9 bases, and the junction held 8 bases outside the gene matches. CDR1 is SGDLS, CDR2 YYNGEE, per germline. DNA of the CDR3: TGTGCCAGCAGCGTAGTACCAGCGGGAGAAGTTGAGCAGTTCTTC. Its translation: CASSVVPAGEVEQFF.

CDR3 coding DNA: TGTGCCACGTCCGAGGGACAGATCAATCAGCCCCAGCATTTT. Translating it yields CATSEGQINQPQHF. The chain couples TRBV10-3 to TRBJ1-5; 7 nucleotides match TRBD1. The junction had 9 bases not matched to a gene; V was cut back by 10 bases and J by 3 bases. Looked up from germline, CDR1 is ENHRY and CDR2 is SYGVKD. This CDR3 has 14 residues.

The chain combines TRBV4-1 with TRBJ2-3; possible D gene TRBD2, 5 bases. Germline lookup yields CDR1 MGHRA and CDR2 YSYEKL. The CDR3 consists of 17 residues. V was trimmed by 0 bases and J by 4 bases, leaving 17 bases between them. CDR3 sequence: CASSQDPPLALSDTQYF. Here the CDR3 DNA reads TGCGCCAGCAGCCAAGATCCCCCCCTAGCTCTGTCAGATACGCAGTATTTT.

This rearrangement joins TRBV2 to TRBJ1-2; D is undetermined. The V and J ends lost 7 bases and 6 bases respectively, with 12 bases between them. In germline, CDR1 is SNHLY, CDR2 FYNNEI. The CDR3 loop spans 12 amino acids. CDR3 sequence reads: CASIALPDGYTF. The CDR3 DNA sequence: TGTGCCAGCATTGCTCTTCCGGATGGCTACACCTTC.

Comments on this clone: Different DNA sequences within this sample yield the same CDR3. The rearrangement joins TRBV18 to TRBJ1-2; no clear D gene. Trimming took off 3 bases at V and 1 base at J, with 9 bases between the two ends. The CDR3 totals 14 residues. Germline CDR1 is KGHSH and CDR2 is LQKENI. The CDR3 reads CASSPGQDNYGYTF. The DNA for the CDR3 is TGTGCCAGCTCACCCGGCCAGGATAACTATGGCTACACCTTC.

The DNA of the CDR3 is TGTGCCAGCAGACTAGCGGGAGGGAGAGTAGAGACCCAGTACTTC. This sequence encodes CASRLAGGRVETQYF. The rearrangement joins TRBV11-2 to TRBJ2-5; 13 bases fit TRBD2. The length of the CDR3 is 15 residues. Germline CDR1 reads SGHAT; CDR2 reads FQNNGV. The V gene end was trimmed by 6 bases and the J gene end by 4 bases; junction bases not matched to a gene: 5.

V gene TRBV11-3 combines with J gene TRBJ1-2, with no clear D. The CDR3 consists of 17 residues. Germline loops: CDR1 SGHNT, CDR2 YENEEA. V lost 2 bases and J lost 4, with 20 bases in between. This CDR3 is CASSLNFFNASIYGYTF. As DNA, the CDR3 is TGTGCCAGCAGCTTAAATTTCTTTAACGCTTCTATCTATGGCTACACCTTC.

J is TRBJ1-2 and V is TRBV7-9; 7 positions agree with TRBD1. The CDR3 runs 15 residues. V shed 0 bases, J shed 3 bases, and the junction held 4 bases outside the gene matches. Germline V lookup: CDR1 SEHNR, CDR2 FQNEAQ (reference sequence). The CDR3 reads CASSLAAGGDYGYTF. Here the CDR3 DNA reads TGTGCCAGCAGCTTAGCAGCAGGGGGAGACTATGGCTACACCTTC.

The chain joins TRBV6-5 to TRBJ1-4; D remains unclear. CDR3 length equals 16 residues. Germline V gene lookup returns CDR1 MNHEY and CDR2 SVGAGI. The V end lost 2 bases, the J end lost 5 bases, and 15 bases lay between the germline ends. CDR3 sequence reads: CASSYAPGEPNEKLFF. CDR3 in DNA: TGTGCCAGCAGTTACGCCCCCGGGGAGCCAAATGAAAAACTGTTTTTT.

The genes are TRBV5-1 and TRBJ2-3, with 13 bases matching TRBD2. CDR1 is SGHRS, CDR2 YFSETQ, per germline. This CDR3 contains 16 residues. After removal of 3 bases from V and 2 bases from J, the junction contained 3 bases not matched to a gene. CDR3 protein: CASSSGTSGITDTQYF. For the CDR3, the DNA is TGCGCCAGCAGCTCCGGGACTAGCGGGATCACAGATACGCAGTATTTT.

The DNA for the CDR3 is TGTGCCAGCAGCTTACCCCGGACAGGGTCGGACACTGAAGCTTTCTTT. This translates into CASSLPRTGSDTEAFF. This sequence joins TRBV7-9 and TRBJ1-1, with 8 bases identical to TRBD1. Trimming cost V 2 bases and J 3 bases; bases outside gene matches: 8. The CDR3 has 16 residues. Germline CDR1 is SEHNR and CDR2 is FQNEAQ (reference sequence).

In its sample, this clone was seen once. The V gene is TRBV29-1, the J gene TRBJ1-5; 8 bases are a match to TRBD1. The CDR3 spans 12 residues. Germline V lookup: CDR1 SQVTM, CDR2 ANQGSEA. V shed 7 bases and J 4 bases; nucleotides not matched to a gene: 3. The CDR3 coding sequence is TGCAGCGCTCGGACAGGGAATCAGCCCCAGCATTTT. Protein product: CSARTGNQPQHF.

The chain couples TRBV12-3 or TRBV12-4 to TRBJ2-7; 9 nucleotides match TRBD2. V was clipped by 2 bases and J by 4 bases; unmatched bases: 0. This CDR3 contains 13 residues. CDR3 DNA: TGTGCCAGCAGTTTACTAGCGGGGTACGAGCAGTACTTC. It specifies CASSLLAGYEQYF.

This clone appeared a few times. CDR3 in DNA: TGTGCCAGCAGCCTTGGGCACAATCAGCCCCAGCATTTT. Residues: CASSLGHNQPQHF. The chain has TRBV14 and TRBJ1-5; D remains ambiguous. Germline V gene lookup returns CDR1 SGHDN and CDR2 FVKESK. The CDR3 sequence is 13 residues long. V lost 4 bases and J lost 3, with 7 bases in between.

The rearrangement links TRBV29-1 to TRBJ1-1, with 7 nucleotides matching TRBD1. J lost 5 bases, V lost 7 bases, and 16 bases had no gene match. Germline V gives CDR1 SQVTM, CDR2 ANQGSEA. There are 15 residues in the CDR3. CDR3 in amino acids: CSGTLDRRVVTEAFF. The CDR3 nucleotides read TGCAGCGGCACCCTGGACAGGAGAGTTGTAACTGAAGCTTTCTTT.